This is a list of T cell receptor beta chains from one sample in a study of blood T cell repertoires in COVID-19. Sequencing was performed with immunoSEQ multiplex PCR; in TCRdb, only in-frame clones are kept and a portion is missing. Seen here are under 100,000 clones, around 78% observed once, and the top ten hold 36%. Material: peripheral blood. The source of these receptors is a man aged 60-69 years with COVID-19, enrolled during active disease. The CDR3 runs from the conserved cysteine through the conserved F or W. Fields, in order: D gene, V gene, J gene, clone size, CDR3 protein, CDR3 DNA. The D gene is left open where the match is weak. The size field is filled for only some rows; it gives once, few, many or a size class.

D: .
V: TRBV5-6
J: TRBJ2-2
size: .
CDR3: CASSLGPNTGELFF
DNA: TGTGCCAGCAGCTTGGGGCCGAACACCGGGGAGCTGTTTTTT

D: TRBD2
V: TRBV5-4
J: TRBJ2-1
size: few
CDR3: CASSTGGVPYNEQFF
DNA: TGTGCCAGCAGCACCGGGGGGGTTCCCTACAATGAGCAGTTCTTC

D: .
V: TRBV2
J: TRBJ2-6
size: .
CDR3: CASRTELGANVLTF
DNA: TGTGCCAGCAGGACCGAACTAGGGGCCAACGTCCTGACTTTC

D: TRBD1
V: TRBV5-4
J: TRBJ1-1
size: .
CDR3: CASSTDRFYTEAFF
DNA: TGTGCCAGCAGCACGGACAGGTTTTATACTGAAGCTTTCTTT

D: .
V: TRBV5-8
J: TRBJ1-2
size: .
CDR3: CAAAWAGGYTF
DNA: TGTGCAGCCGCTTGGGCGGGCGGCTACACCTTC

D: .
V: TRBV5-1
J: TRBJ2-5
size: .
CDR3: CASTSDGQTQYF
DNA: TGCGCCAGCACCTCGGATGGGCAGACCCAGTACTTC

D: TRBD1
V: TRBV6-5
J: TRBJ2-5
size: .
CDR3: CASAQDRAETQYF
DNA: TGTGCCAGCGCCCAGGACAGGGCGGAGACCCAGTACTTC

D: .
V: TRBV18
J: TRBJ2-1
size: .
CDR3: CASSPDSGAEQFF
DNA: TGTGCCAGCTCACCTGACAGTGGGGCTGAGCAGTTCTTC

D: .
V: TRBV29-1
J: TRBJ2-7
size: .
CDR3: CSVTGEMGEQYF
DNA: TGCAGCGTGACCGGGGAAATGGGCGAGCAGTACTTC

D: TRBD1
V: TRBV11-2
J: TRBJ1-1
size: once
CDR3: CASSPAHTVGQGSNTEAFF
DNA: TGTGCCAGCAGTCCTGCTCACACTGTGGGACAGGGTTCAAACACTGAAGCTTTCTTT

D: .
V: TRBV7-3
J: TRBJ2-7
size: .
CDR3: CASSLGQGLREQYF
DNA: TGTGCCAGCAGCTTAGGGCAGGGTCTACGGGAGCAGTACTTC

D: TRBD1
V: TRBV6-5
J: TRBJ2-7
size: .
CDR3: CASKDRGRSYEQYF
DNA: TGTGCCAGCAAGGACAGGGGGCGAAGCTACGAGCAGTACTTC

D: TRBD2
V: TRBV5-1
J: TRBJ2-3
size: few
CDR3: CASSLAAGVGDTQYF
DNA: TGCGCCAGCAGCTTGGCGGCGGGGGTGGGCGATACGCAGTATTTT

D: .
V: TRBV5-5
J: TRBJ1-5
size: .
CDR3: CASSGGGRRDQPQHF
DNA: TGTGCCAGCAGCGGCGGCGGCAGACGCGATCAGCCCCAGCATTTT

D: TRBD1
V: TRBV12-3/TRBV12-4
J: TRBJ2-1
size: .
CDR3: CGTGGLNEQFF
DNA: TGTGGGACAGGGGGTTTAAATGAGCAGTTCTTC

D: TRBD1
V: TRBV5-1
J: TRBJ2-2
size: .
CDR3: CASSLPRDRAVTGELFF
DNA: TGCGCCAGCAGCTTACCCCGGGACAGGGCTGTCACCGGGGAGCTGTTTTTT

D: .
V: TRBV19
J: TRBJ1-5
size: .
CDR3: CASSIREGQPQHF
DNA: TGTGCCAGTAGTATCAGGGAAGGGCAGCCCCAGCATTTT

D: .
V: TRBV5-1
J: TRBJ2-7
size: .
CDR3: CASSLAPGAVYEQYF
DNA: TGCGCCAGCAGCTTGGCCCCAGGGGCGGTCTACGAGCAGTACTTC

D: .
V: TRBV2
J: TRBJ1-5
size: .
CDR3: CASSEGRSQPQHF
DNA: TGTGCCAGCAGTGAAGGCCGGAGTCAGCCCCAGCATTTT

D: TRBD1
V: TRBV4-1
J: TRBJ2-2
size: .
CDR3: CASSQGVGQVTGELFF
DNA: TGCGCCAGCAGCCAAGGGGTGGGACAGGTCACCGGGGAGCTGTTTTTT

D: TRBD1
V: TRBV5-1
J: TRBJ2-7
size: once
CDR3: CASSQTGTGNEQYF
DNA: TGCGCCAGCTCCCAGACCGGGACAGGAAACGAGCAGTACTTC

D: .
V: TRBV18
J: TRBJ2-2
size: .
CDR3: CASSPATQGTGELFF
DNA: TGTGCCAGCTCACCAGCGACTCAGGGAACCGGGGAGCTGTTTTTT

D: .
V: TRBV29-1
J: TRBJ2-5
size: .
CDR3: CSVGLSETQYF
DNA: TGCAGCGTTGGACTTTCAGAGACCCAGTACTTC

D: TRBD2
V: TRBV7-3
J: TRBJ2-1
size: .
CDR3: CASSPGLAGVDEQFF
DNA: TGTGCCAGCAGCCCGGGACTAGCGGGAGTCGATGAGCAGTTCTTC

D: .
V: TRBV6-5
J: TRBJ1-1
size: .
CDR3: CASSYSRVNTEAFF
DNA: TGTGCCAGCAGTTACTCGAGAGTGAACACTGAAGCTTTCTTT

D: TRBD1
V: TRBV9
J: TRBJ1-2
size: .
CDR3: CASSATTGDYGYTF
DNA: TGTGCCAGCAGCGCTACGACAGGGGACTATGGCTACACCTTC

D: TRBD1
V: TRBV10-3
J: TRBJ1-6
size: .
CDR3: CAISEPGQDDSPLHF
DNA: TGTGCCATCAGTGAGCCCGGACAGGATGATTCACCCCTCCACTTT

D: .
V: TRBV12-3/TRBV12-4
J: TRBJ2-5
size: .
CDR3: CASSLIEEETQYF
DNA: TGTGCCAGCAGTTTGATAGAGGAGGAGACCCAGTACTTC

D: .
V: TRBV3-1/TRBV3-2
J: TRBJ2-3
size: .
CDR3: CASSPKVGLRTATDTQYF
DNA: TGTGCCAGCAGCCCTAAGGTGGGTCTTCGGACAGCCACAGATACGCAGTATTTT

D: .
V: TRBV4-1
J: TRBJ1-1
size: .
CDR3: CASSQGTEEAFF
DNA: TGCGCCAGCAGCCAAGGGACAGAGGAAGCTTTCTTT

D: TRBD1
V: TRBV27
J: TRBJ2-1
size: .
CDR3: CASSLKGQARDNEQFF
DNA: TGTGCCAGCAGTTTAAAAGGACAGGCTAGGGACAATGAGCAGTTCTTC